This T cell receptor (beta chain) emerged from a study of blood T cell repertoires in COVID-19. The CDR3 loop spans 12 amino acids. V lost 3 bases to trimming and J lost 4 bases, with 6 bases between them. Per the germline V gene, CDR1 is SEHNR and CDR2 is FQNEAQ (reference sequence). Profiled with immunoSEQ multiplex PCR; TCRdb holds only in-frame clones, not every one. The data contain 150,000 or so clones, about 80% of them singletons. This chain links TRBV7-9 with TRBJ1-1; a possible D gene is TRBD1 (5 bases). Sequencing was done on a sample of peripheral blood. The source of this sequence is a woman in her fifties or sixties with acute or convalescent COVID-19. CDR3 residues: CASSLGLTEAFF. The CDR3, as DNA: TGTGCCAGCAGCTTGGGGCTCACTGAAGCTTTCTTT.